The clone carrying this T cell receptor beta chain was detected only once. This record comes from a study of CD8 T cells in Susac syndrome. There are 13 residues in the CDR3. The V end lost 3 bases, the J end lost 3 bases, and 12 bases lay between the germline ends. Per germline, CDR1 DFQATT and CDR2 SNEGSKA (reference sequence). Diagnostic criteria for definite or probable disease, in their recently defined form, were met by the patients with Susac syndrome. RNA, at about 0.45 to 1 ug, was reverse transcribed with random hexamers. TCRdb used MiXCR to reprocess the immunoSEQ multiplex PCR reads, holding one entry per CDR3 protein. The sample holds approximately 94,000 distinct CDR3 sequences, about 95% seen once.

The chain employs TRBV20-1 and TRBJ2-7; no clear D. Sequenced sample: CD8+ T cells from PBMCs. The sequence was obtained from a human donor with Susac syndrome. The CDR3 sequence is CSARATSDYEQYF. CDR3 coding DNA: TGCAGTGCTAGGGCTACCTCAGACTACGAGCAGTACTTC.